This paragraph reports one T cell receptor beta chain. CDR1 and CDR2 from the germline V gene are LNHDA and SQIVND (reference sequence). V dropped 3 bases and J dropped 4 bases, with 13 bases sitting between them. The CDR3 is made up of 15 amino acids. Per the authors' pipeline: Amplification of reference gene primers was used by the study to estimate nucleated cell counts. The data were produced by immunoSEQ multiplex PCR, yet TCRdb's version contains in-frame clones alone and is incomplete. V and J calls plus clone size are reproduced from that table; the DNA served to infer D and trimming. Here the sample spans 150,000 to 200,000 clones, approximately 88% being singletons. This sample was included in a study of blood T cell repertoires in COVID-19. Study context: Samples came from the United States, Italy and Spain, spanning acute and convalescent COVID-19. Sources were T cells, B-cell-depleted T cells, or PBMCs; the material itself was cDNA or gDNA.

The material sequenced was peripheral blood. The clonotype originates from a woman in her 30s with acute or convalescent COVID-19. This chain links TRBV19 with TRBJ1-5, with D possibly being TRBD1 (5 bases). The chain's CDR3 is CASSIVRVGNQPQHF. DNA for the CDR3: TGTGCCAGTAGTATCGTCAGGGTCGGGAATCAGCCCCAGCATTTT.